The sequence of this T cell receptor beta chain was determined in a study of blood T cell repertoires in COVID-19. Study in general: The United States, Italy and Spain supplied acute and convalescent COVID-19 samples. Nucleic acid was either cDNA or gDNA, and it came from T cells, B-cell-depleted T cells, or PBMCs.

The V gene end was trimmed by 5 bases and the J gene end by 7 bases; junction bases not matched to a gene: 11. This CDR3 comprises 15 residues. Germline CDR1 is LNHDA and CDR2 is SQIVND (reference sequence). As originally analysed: Reference gene primer amplification in the assay estimated nucleated cell counts. The method was immunoSEQ multiplex PCR; TCRdb's version includes in-frame clones alone and lacks a portion of them. Clonal size and the V and J genes are those of that table, whereas D and trimming came from the DNA. Of fewer than 50,000 clones listed, more than 70% are singletons. The clonotype comes from a human donor in a cohort sampled during active COVID-19. The sequencing input was peripheral blood. V gene TRBV19 combines with J gene TRBJ1-5; TRBD1 matches at 7 bases. CDR3 nucleotide sequence: TGTGCCAGTAGTTTCGACAGGGCCCCTGGACAGCCCCAGCATTTT. It is translated as CASSFDRAPGQPQHF.